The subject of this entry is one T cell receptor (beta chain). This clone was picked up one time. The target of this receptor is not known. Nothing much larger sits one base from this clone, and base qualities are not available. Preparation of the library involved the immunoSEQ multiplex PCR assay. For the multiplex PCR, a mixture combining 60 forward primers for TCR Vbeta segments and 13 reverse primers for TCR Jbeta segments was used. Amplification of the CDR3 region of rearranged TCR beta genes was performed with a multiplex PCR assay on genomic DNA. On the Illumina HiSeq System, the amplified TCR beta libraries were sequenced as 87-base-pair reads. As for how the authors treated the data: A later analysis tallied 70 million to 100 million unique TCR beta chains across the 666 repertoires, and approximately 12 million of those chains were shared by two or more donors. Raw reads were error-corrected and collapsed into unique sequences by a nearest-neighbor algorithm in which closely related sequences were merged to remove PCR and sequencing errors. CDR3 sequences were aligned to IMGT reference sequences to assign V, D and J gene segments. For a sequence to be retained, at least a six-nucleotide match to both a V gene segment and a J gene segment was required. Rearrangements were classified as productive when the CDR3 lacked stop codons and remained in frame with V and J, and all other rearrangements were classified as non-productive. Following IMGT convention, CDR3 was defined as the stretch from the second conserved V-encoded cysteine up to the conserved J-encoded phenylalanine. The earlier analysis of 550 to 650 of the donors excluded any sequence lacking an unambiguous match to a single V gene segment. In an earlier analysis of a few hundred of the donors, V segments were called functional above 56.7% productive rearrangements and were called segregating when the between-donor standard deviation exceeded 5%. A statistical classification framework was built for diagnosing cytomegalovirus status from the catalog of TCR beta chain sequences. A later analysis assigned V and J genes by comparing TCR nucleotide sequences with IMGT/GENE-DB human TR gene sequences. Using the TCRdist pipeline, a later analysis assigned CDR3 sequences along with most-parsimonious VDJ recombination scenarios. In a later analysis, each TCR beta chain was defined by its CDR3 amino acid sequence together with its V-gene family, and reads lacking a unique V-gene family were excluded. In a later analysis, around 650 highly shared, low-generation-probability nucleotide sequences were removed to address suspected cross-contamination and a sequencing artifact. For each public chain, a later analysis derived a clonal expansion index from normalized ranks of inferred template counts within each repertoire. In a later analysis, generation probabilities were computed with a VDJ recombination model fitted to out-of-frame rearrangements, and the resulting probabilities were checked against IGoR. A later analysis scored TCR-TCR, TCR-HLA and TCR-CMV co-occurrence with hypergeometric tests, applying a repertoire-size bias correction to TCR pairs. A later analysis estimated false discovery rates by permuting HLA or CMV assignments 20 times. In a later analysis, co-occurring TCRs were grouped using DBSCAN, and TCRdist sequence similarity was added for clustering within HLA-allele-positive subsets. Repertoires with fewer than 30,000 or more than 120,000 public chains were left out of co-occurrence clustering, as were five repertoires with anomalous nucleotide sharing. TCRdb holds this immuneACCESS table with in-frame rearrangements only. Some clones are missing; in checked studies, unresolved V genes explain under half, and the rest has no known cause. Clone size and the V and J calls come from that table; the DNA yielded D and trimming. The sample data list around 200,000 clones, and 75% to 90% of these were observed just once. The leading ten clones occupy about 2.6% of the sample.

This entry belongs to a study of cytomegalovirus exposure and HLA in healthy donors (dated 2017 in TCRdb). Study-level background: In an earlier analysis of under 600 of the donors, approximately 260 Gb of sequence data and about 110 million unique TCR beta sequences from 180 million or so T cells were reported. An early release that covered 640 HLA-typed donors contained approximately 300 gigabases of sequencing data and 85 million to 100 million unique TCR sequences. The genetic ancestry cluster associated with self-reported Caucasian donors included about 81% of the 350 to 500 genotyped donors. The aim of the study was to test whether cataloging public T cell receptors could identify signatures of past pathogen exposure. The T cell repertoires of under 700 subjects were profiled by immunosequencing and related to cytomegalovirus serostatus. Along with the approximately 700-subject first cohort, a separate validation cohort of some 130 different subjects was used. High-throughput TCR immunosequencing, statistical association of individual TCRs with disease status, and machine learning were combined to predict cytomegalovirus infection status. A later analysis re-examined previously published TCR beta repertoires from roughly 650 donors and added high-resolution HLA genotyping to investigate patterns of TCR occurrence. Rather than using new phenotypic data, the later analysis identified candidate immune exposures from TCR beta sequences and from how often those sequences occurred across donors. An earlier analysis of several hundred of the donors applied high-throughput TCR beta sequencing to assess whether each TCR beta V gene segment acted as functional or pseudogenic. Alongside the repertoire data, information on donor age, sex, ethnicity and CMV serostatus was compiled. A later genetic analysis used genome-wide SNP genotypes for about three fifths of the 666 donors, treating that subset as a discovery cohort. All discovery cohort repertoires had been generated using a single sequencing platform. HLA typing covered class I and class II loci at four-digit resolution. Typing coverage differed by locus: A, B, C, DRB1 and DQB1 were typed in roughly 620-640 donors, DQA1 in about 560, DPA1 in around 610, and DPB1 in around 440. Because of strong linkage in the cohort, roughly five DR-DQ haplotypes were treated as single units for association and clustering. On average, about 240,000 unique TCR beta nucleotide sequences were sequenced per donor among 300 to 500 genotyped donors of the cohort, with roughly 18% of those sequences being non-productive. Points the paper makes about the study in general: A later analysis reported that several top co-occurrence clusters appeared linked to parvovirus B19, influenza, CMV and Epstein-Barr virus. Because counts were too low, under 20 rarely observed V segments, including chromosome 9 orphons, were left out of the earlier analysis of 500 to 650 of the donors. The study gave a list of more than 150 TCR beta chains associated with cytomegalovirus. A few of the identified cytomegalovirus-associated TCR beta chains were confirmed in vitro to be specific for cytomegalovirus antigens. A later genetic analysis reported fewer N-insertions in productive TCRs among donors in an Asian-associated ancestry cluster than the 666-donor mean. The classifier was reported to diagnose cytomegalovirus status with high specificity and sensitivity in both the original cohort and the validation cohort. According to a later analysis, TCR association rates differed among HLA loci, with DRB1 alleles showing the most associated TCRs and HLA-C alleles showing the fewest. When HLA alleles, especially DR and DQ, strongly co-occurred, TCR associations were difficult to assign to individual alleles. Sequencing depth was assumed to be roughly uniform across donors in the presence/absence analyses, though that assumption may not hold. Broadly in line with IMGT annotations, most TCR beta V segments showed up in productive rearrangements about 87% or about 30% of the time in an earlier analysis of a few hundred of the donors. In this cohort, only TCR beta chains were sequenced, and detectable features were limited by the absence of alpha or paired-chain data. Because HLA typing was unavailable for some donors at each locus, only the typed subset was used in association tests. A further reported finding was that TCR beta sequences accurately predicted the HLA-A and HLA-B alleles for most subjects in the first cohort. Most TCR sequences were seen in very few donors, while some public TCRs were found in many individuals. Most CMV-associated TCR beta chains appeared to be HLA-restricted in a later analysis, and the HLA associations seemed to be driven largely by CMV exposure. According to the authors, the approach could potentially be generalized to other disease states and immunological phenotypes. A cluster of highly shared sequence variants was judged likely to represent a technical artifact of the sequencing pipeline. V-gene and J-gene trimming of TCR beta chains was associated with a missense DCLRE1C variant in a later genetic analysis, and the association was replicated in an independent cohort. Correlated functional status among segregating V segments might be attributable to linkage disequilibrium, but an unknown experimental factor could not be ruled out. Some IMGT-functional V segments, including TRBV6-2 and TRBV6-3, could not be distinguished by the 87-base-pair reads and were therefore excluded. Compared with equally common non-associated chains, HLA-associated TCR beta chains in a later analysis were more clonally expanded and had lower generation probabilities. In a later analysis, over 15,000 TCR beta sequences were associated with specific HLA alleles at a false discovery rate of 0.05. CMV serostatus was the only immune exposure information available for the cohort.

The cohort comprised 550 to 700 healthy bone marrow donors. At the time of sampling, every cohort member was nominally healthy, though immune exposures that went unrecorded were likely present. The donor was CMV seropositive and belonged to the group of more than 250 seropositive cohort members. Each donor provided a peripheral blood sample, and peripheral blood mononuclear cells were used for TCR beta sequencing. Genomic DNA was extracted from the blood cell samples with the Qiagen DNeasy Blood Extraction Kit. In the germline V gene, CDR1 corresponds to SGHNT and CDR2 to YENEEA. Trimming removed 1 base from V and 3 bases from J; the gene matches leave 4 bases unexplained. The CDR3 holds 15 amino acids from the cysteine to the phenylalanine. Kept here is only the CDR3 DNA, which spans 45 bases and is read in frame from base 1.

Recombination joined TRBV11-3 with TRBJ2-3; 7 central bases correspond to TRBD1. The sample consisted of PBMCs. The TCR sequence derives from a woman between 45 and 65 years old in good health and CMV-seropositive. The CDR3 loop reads CASSLGTGRTDTQYF. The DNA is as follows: TGTGCCAGCAGCTTAGGGACAGGCCGAACAGATACGCAGTATTTT.